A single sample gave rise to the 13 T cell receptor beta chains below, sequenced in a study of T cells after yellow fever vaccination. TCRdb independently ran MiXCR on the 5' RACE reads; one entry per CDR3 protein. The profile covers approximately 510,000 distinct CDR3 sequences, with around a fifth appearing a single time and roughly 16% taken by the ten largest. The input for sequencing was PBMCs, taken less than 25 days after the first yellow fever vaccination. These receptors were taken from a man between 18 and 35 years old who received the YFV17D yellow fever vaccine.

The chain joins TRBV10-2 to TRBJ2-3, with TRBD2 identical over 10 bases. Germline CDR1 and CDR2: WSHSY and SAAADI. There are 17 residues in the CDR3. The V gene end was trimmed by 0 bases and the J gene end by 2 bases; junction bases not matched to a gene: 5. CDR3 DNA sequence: TGCGCCAGCAGTGAGTCGAGGACTAGCGGCCTCACAGATACGCAGTATTTT. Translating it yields CASSESRTSGLTDTQYF.

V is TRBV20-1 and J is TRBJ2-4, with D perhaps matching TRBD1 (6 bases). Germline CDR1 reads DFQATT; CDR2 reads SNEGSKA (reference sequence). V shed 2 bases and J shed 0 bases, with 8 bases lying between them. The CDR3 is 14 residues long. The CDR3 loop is CSARRTAAKNIQYF. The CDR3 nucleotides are TGCAGTGCTAGAAGGACAGCAGCCAAAAACATTCAGTACTTC.

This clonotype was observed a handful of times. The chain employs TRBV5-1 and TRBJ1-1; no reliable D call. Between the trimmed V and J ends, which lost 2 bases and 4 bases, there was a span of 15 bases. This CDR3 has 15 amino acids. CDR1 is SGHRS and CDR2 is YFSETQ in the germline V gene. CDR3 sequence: CASSFASLRGTEAFF. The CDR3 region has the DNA TGCGCCAGCAGCTTTGCGTCTTTGCGAGGCACTGAAGCTTTCTTT. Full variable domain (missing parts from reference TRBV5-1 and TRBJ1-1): KAGVTQTPRYLIKTRGQQVTLSCSPISGHRSVSWYQQTPGQGLQFLFEYFSETQRNKGNFPGRFSGRQFSNSRSEMNVSTLELGDSALYLCASSFASLRGTEAFFGQGTRLTVV.

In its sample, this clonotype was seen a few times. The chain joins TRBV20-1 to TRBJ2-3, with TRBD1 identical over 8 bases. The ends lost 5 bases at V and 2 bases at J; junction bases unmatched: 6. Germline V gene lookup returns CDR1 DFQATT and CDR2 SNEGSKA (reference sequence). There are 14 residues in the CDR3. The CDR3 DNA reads TGCAGTGCTCTAGACAGGGGCCACACAGATACGCAGTATTTT. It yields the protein CSALDRGHTDTQYF.

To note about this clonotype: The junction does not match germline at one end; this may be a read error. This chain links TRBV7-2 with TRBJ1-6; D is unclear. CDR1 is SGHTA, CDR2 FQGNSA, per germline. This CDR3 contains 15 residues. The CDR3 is CASSLNTGPGSPLHF. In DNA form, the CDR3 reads TGTGCCAGCAGCTTAAACACGGGCCCGGGGTCACCCCTTCACTTT.

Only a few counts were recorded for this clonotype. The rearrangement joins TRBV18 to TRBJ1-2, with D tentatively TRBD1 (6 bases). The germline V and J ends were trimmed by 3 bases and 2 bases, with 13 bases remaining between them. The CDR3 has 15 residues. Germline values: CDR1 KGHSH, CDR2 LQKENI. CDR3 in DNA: TGTGCCAGCTCACCTCTGGACAGTGACAACTATGGCTACACCTTC. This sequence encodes CASSPLDSDNYGYTF.

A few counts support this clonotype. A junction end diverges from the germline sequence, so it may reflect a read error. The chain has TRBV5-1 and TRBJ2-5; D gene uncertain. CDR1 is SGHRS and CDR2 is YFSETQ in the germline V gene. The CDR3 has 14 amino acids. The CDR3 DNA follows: TGCGCCAGCAGCTTGGCCTCTCAGCAAGAGACCCCGTACTTC. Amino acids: CASSLASQQETPYF. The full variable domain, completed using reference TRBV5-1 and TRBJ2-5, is KAGVTQTPRYLIKTRGQQVTLSCSPISGHRSVSWYQQTPGQGLQFLFEYFSETQRNKGNFPGRFSGRQFSNSRSEMNVSTLELGDSALYLCASSLASQQETPYFGPGTRLLVL.

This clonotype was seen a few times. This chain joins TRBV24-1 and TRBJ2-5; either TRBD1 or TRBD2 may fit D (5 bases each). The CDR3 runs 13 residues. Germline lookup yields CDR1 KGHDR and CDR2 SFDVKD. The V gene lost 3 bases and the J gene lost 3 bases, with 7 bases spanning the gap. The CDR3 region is CATSDGGKETQYF. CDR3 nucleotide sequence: TGTGCCACCAGTGATGGGGGAAAAGAGACCCAGTACTTC.

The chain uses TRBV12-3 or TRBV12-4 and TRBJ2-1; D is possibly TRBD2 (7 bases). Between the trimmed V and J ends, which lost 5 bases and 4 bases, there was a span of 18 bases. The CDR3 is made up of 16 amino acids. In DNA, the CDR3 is TGTGCCAGCAGTCCTCGGGGGGCCGGCGGTTACAATGAGCAGTTCTTC. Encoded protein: CASSPRGAGGYNEQFF.

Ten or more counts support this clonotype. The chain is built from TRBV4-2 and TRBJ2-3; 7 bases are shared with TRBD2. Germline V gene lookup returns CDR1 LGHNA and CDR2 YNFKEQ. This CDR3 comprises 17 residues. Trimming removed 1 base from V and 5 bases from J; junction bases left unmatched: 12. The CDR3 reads CASSQAPSSGAGDTQYF. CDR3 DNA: TGTGCCAGCAGCCAAGCGCCTTCGAGCGGGGCCGGAGATACGCAGTATTTT.

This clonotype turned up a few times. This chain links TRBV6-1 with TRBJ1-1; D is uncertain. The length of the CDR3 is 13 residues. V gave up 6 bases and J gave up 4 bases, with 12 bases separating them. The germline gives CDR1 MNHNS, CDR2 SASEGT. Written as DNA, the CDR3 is TGTGCCAGCAGAGTACTGGATCTCACTGAAGCTTTCTTT. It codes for CASRVLDLTEAFF.

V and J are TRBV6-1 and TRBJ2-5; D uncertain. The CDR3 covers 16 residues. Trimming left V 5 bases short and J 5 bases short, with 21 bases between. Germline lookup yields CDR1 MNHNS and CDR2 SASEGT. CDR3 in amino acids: CASSLRPSTGPETQYF. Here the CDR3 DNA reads TGTGCCAGCAGTCTCCGCCCAAGTACCGGGCCGGAGACCCAGTACTTC.

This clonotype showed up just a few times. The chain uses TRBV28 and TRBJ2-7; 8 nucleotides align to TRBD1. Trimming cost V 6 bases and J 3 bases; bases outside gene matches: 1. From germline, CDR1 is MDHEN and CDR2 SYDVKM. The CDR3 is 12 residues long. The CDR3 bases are TGTGCCAGCAGACAGGGGGACTACGAGCAGTACGTC. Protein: CASRQGDYEQYV.